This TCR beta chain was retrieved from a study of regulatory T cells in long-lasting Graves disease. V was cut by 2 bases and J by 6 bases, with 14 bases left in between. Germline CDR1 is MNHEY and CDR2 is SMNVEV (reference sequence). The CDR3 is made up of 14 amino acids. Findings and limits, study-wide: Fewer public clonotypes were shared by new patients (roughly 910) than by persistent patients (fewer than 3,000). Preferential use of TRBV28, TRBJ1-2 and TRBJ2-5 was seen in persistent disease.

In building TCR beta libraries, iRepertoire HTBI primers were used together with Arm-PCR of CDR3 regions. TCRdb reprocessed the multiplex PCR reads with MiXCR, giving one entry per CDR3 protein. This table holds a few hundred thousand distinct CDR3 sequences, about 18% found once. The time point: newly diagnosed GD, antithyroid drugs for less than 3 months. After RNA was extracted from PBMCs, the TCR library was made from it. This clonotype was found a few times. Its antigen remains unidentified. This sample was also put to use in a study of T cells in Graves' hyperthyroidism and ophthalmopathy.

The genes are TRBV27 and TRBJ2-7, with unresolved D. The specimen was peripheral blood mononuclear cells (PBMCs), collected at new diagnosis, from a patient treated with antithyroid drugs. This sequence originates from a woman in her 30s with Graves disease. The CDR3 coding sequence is TGTGCCAGCAGTTTAGCCCCGGATCCGGGCGAGCAGTACTTC. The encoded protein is CASSLAPDPGEQYF.